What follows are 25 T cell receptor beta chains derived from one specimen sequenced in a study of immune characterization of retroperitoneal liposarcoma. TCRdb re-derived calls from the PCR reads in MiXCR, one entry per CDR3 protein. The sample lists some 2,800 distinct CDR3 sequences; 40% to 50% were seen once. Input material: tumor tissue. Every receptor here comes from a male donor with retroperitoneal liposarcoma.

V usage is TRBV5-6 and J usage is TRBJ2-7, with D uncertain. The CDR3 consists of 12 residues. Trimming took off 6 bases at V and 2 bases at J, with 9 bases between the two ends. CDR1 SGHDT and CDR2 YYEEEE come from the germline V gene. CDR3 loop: CASTKGPYEQYF. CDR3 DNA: TGTGCCAGCACCAAGGGCCCCTACGAGCAGTACTTC.

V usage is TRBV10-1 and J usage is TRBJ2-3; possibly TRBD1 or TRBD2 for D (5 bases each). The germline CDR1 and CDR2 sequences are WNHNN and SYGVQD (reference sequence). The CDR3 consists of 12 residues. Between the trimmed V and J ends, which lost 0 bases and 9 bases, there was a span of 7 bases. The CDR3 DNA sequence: TGCGCCAGCAGTGAGTCATGGGGGACGCAGTATTTT. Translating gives CASSESWGTQYF.

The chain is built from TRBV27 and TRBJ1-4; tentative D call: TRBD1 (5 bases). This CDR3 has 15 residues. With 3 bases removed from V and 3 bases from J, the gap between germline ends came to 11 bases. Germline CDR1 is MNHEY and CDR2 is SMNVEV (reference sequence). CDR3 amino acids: CASSFQGRSNEKLFF. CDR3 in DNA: TGTGCCAGCAGTTTTCAGGGACGGTCTAATGAAAAACTGTTTTTT.

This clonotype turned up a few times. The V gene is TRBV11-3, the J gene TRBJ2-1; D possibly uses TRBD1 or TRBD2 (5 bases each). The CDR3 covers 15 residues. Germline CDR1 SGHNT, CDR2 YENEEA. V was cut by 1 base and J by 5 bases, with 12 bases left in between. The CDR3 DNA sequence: TGTGCCAGCAGCTTAGTTGGGCTGGGGGACAATGAGCAGTTCTTC. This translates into CASSLVGLGDNEQFF.

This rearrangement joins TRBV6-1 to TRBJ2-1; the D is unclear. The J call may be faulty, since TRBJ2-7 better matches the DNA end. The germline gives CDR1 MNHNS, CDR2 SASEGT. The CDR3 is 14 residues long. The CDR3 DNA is TGTGCCAGCAGTGAAGGGGCAGGTCCCTACGAGCAGTACTTC. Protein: CASSEGAGPYEQYF.

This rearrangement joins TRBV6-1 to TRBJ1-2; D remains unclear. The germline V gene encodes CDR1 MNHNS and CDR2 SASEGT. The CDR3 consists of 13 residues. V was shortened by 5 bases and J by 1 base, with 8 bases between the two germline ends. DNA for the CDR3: TGTGCCAGCAGTCCTCAATTTAACTATGGCTACACCTTC. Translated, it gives CASSPQFNYGYTF.

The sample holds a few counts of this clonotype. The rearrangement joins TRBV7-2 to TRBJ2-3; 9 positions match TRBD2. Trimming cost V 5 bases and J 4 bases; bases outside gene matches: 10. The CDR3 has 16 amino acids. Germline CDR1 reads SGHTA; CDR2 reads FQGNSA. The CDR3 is CASSPTGGGAPDTQYF. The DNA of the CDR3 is TGTGCCAGCAGCCCAACCGGCGGGGGGGCTCCAGATACGCAGTATTTT.

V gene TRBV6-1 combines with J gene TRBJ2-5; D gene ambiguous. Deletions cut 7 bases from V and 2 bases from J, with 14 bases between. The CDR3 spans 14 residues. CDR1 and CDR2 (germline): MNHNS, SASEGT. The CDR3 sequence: CASTPLASQETQYF. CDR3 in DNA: TGTGCCAGCACCCCCCTGGCGTCTCAAGAGACCCAGTACTTC.

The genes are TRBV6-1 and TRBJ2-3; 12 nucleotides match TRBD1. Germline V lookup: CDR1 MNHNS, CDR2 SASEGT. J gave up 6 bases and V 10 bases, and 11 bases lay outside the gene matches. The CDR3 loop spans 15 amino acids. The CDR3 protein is CATSPFGTGGDTQYF. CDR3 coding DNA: TGTGCCACCTCTCCTTTCGGGACAGGGGGCGATACGCAGTATTTT.

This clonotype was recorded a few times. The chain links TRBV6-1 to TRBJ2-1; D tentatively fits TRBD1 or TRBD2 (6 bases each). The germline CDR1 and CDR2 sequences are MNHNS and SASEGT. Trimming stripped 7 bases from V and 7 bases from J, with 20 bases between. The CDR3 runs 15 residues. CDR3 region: CASINQGLATNEQFF. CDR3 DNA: TGTGCCAGCATTAACCAGGGGCTAGCGACGAATGAGCAGTTCTTC.

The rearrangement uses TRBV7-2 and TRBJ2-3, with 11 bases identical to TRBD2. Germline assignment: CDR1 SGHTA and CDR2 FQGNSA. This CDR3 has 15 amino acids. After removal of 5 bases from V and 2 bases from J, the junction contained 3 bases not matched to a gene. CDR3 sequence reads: CASSETSGVTDTQYF. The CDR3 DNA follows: TGTGCCAGCAGCGAGACTAGCGGGGTCACAGATACGCAGTATTTT.

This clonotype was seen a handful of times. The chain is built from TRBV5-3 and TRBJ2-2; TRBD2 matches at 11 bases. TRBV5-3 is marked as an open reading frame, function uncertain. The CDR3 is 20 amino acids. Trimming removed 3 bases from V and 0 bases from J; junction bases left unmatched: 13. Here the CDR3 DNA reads TGTGCCAGAAGCTCAATCCATAGCGGGAGGGCTTATCCGAACACCGGGGAGCTGTTTTTT. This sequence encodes CARSSIHSGRAYPNTGELFF.

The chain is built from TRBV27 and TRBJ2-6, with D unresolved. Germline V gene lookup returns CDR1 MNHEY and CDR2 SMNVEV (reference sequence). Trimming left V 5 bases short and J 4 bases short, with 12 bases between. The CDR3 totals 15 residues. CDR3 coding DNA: TGTGCCAGCAGTCACCGGTGGTTCGGGGCCAACGTCCTGACTTTC. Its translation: CASSHRWFGANVLTF.

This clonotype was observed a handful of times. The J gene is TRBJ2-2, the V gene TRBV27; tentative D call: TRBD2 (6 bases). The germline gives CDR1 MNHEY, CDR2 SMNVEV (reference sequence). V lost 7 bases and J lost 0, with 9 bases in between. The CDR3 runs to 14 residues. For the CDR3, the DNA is TGTGCCAGCAAGGGGACTCCGAACACCGGGGAGCTGTTTTTT. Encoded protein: CASKGTPNTGELFF.

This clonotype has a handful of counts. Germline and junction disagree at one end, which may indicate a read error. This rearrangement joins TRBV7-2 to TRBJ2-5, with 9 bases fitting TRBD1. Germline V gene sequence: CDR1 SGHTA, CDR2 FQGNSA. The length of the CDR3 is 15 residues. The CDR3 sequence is CASSAHRGPGREQFF. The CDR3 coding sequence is TGTGCCAGCAGCGCGCACAGGGGGCCTGGTCGGGAGCAGTTCTTT.

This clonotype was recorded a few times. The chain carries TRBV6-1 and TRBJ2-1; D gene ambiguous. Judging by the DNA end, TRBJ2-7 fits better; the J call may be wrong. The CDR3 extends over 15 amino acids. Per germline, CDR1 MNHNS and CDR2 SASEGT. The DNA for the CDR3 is TGTGCCAGCAGGGACGGACGGGCCCCCTTCCATGAGCAGTACTTC. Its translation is CASRDGRAPFHEQYF.

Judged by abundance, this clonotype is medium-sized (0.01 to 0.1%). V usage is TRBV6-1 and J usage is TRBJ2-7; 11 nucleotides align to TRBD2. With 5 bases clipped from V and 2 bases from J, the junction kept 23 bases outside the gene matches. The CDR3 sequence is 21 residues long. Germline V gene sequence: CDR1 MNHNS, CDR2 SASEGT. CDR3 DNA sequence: TGTGCCAGCAGTCCAAGGGGGGGGAGAGTACTAGCGGGAGCTAAAGCCTACGAGCAGTACTTC. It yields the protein CASSPRGGRVLAGAKAYEQYF.

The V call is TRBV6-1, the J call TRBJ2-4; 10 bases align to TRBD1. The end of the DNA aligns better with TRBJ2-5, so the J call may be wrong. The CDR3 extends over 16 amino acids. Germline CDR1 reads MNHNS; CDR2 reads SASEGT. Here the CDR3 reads CASSSGGQGSGETQYF. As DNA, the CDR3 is TGTGCCAGCAGTTCCGGGGGACAGGGGTCTGGGGAGACCCAGTACTTC.

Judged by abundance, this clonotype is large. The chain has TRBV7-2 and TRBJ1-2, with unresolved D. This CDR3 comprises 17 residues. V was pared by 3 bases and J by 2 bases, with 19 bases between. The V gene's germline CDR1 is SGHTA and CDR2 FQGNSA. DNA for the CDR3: TGTGCCAGCAGCTTGCGGGGTGTAGTGACGGAGAACTATGGCTACACCTTC. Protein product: CASSLRGVVTENYGYTF.

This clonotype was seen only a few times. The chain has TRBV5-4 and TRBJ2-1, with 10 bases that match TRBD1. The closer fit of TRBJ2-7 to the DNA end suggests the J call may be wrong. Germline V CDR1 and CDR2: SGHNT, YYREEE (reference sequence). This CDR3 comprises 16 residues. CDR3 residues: CASSLGGTGVLYEQYF. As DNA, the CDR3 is TGTGCCAGCAGCTTGGGCGGGACAGGGGTTTTATACGAGCAGTACTTC.

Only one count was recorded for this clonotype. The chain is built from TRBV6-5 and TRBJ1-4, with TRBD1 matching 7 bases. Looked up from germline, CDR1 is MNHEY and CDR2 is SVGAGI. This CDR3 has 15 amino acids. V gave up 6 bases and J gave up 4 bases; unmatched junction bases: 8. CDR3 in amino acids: CASRDRASFNEKLFF. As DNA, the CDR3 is TGTGCCAGCAGAGACAGGGCCAGCTTTAATGAAAAACTGTTTTTT.

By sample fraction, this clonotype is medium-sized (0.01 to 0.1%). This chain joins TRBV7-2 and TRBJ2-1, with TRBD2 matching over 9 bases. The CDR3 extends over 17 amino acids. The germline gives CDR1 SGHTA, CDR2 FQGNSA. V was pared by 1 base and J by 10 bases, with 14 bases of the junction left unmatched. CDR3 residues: CASSLVSLAGSSYEQFF. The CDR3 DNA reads TGTGCCAGCAGCTTAGTCTCTCTAGCGGGAAGCTCCTACGAGCAGTTCTTC.

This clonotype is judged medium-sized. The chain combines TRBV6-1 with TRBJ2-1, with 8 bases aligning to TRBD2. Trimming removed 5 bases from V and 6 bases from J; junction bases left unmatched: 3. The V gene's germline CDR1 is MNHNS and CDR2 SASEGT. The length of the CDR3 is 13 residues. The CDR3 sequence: CASSPGLVNEQFF. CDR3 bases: TGTGCCAGCAGTCCGGGACTAGTCAATGAGCAGTTCTTC.

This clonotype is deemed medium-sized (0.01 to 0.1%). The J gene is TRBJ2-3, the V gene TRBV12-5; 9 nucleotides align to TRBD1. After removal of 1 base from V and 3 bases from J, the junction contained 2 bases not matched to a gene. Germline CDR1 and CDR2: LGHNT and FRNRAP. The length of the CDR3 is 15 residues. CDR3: CASGLAGQGTDTQYF. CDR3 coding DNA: TGTGCTAGTGGTTTGGCTGGACAGGGGACAGATACGCAGTATTTT.

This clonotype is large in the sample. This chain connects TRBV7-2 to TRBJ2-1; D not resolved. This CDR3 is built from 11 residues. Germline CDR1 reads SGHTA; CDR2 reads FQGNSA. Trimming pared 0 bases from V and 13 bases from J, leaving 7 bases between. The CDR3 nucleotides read TGTGCCAGCAGCTTAGCAGAGACCCAGTTCTTC. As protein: CASSLAETQFF.